The 6 T cell receptor beta chains below were found in one sample sequenced in a study of Ad26.COV2.S vaccination and SARS-CoV-2 variants. Treatment reported: roughly 18 received Ad26.COV2.S at low or high dose, single or two shots; 5 received placebo; per-sample allocation not given. The investigators took samples on day 63 after the first vaccine or placebo injection. Clones were read by immunoSEQ multiplex PCR, and TCRdb kept only the in-frame ones, dropping some. The sample has about 480,000 clones; roughly nine tenths are singletons. Sequencing was performed on peripheral blood, taken in a trial of Ad26.COV2.S vaccine versus placebo. These receptors were collected from a person aged 18-65 years who received the Ad26.COV2.S COVID-19 vaccine or a placebo.

The chain links TRBV25-1 to TRBJ2-1; D may be TRBD1 (6 bases). The CDR3 sequence is 11 residues long. The germline V gene has CDR1 MGHDK and CDR2 SYGVNS. Trimming took 8 bases from V and 12 from J, leaving 14 bases between them. The CDR3 spells CASALQGPQFF. The CDR3 DNA reads as TGTGCCAGCGCCCTACAGGGTCCGCAGTTCTTC.

The chain links TRBV5-4 to TRBJ2-5, with 9 bases fitting TRBD2. CDR1 is SGHNT and CDR2 is YYREEE in the germline V gene (reference sequence). With V trimmed by 3 bases and J by 4 bases, 10 bases remained unmatched. The CDR3 has 16 amino acids. The CDR3, as DNA: TGTGCCAGCAGCTCCCCGCGAGCGGGAGGTCCAGAGACCCAGTACTTC. It translates to CASSSPRAGGPETQYF. The full variable domain, in which reference TRBV5-4 and TRBJ2-5 provide the parts outside the CDR3, is ETGVTQSPTHLIKTRGQQVTLRCSSQSGHNTVSWYQQALGQGPQFIFQYYREEENGRGNFPPRFSGLQFPNYSSELNVNALELDDSALYLCASSSPRAGGPETQYFGPGTRLLVL.

The chain couples TRBV19 to TRBJ1-6; no clear D. The germline gives CDR1 LNHDA, CDR2 SQIVND (reference sequence). V was cut by 6 bases and J by 7 bases, with 19 bases left in between. The CDR3 spans 16 residues. CDR3 sequence reads: CASSPTQRAVNSPLHF. In nucleotides, the CDR3 is TGTGCCAGTAGCCCGACTCAGCGGGCGGTGAATTCACCCCTCCACTTT.

This clone came up a few times. This chain uses TRBV19 with TRBJ2-1; D is perhaps TRBD2 (6 bases). Germline V gene data show CDR1 as LNHDA and CDR2 as SQIVND (reference sequence). The CDR3 loop spans 15 amino acids. V shed 2 bases and J shed 4 bases, with 12 bases lying between them. CDR3 coding DNA: TGTGCCAGTAGTATAACGGGAGTGTCTTACAATGAGCAGTTCTTC. Translating it yields CASSITGVSYNEQFF.

V usage is TRBV7-9 and J usage is TRBJ2-7; perhaps TRBD2 as D (6 bases). CDR1 and CDR2 (germline): SEHNR, FQNEAQ (reference sequence). The CDR3 has 17 residues. Trimming cost V 2 bases and J 2 bases, with 19 bases left between them. CDR3 loop: CASSLQVLGGKAYEQYF. In DNA, the CDR3 is TGTGCCAGCAGCTTACAAGTTTTGGGCGGGAAAGCCTACGAGCAGTACTTC.

The chain couples TRBV5-8 to TRBJ2-7; 9 bases map to TRBD1. The CDR3 length is 17 residues. V dropped 0 bases and J dropped 1; count of bases not matched to a gene: 8. The germline gives CDR1 SGHTS, CDR2 YDEGEE. The CDR3 spells CASSLAMDRGRSYEQYF. CDR3 bases: TGTGCCAGCAGCTTGGCTATGGACAGGGGAAGGTCCTACGAGCAGTACTTC.